This passage covers 5 T cell receptor beta chains from one sample sequenced in a study of T cells after posttransplantation cyclophosphamide. Clones were sequenced by immunoSEQ multiplex PCR, and TCRdb holds only the in-frame ones, with some missing. The table has tens of thousands of clones, roughly 95% seen once. Sample: PBMCs. These receptors were collected from a woman between 25 and 40 years old in good health and a related stem cell transplant donor.

V and J are TRBV5-1 and TRBJ2-5, with unresolved D. CDR1 is SGHRS, CDR2 YFSETQ, per germline. Trimming took 1 base from V and 4 from J, leaving 11 bases between them. The CDR3 contains 14 residues. CDR3 protein: CASSLRPVAETQYF. In DNA form, the CDR3 reads TGCGCCAGCAGCTTGAGGCCAGTCGCAGAGACCCAGTACTTC.

The chain couples TRBV4-1 to TRBJ2-5; D ambiguous. Trimming took 4 bases from V and 1 from J, leaving 13 bases between them. The CDR3 length is 15 residues. Germline V gives CDR1 MGHRA, CDR2 YSYEKL. This chain's CDR3 is CASSRRPTGQETQYF. CDR3 coding DNA: TGCGCCAGCAGCCGACGGCCAACGGGCCAAGAGACCCAGTACTTC.

The rearrangement links TRBV5-5 to TRBJ1-2; 9 bases are a match to TRBD1. The ends lost 5 bases at V and 5 bases at J; junction bases unmatched: 10. The CDR3 is 15 amino acids. The germline V gene has CDR1 SGHKS and CDR2 YYEKEE (reference sequence). The CDR3 DNA reads as TGTGCCAGCAGAAACGGTGGGACAGGGCTATATGGCTACACCTTC. Protein sequence: CASRNGGTGLYGYTF.

The V gene is TRBV29-1, the J gene TRBJ1-2; a weak D match, TRBD1 (5 bases). Deletions cut 3 bases from V and 0 bases from J, with 14 bases between. The CDR3 is 15 amino acids. Germline values: CDR1 SQVTM, CDR2 ANQGSEA. The CDR3: CSVDESRVSNYGYTF. The CDR3 nucleotides are TGCAGCGTTGACGAATCCAGGGTCTCTAACTATGGCTACACCTTC.

V gene TRBV7-2 combines with J gene TRBJ1-2; TRBD1 matches at 11 bases. V lost 4 bases, J lost 4 bases, and 14 bases stayed unmatched. CDR1 SGHTA and CDR2 FQGNSA come from the germline V gene. The CDR3 covers 18 residues. The CDR3 DNA reads TGTGCCAGCAGCTCCCACGGAGGAGGGACAGGGGGAATCTATGGCTACACCTTC. Translated: CASSSHGGGTGGIYGYTF.